The clone carrying this T cell receptor beta chain is a singleton in its sample. The CDR3 loop spans 13 amino acids. J gave up 8 bases and V 4 bases, and 5 bases lay outside the gene matches. This record comes from a study of blood T cell repertoires in COVID-19. At the level of the study: The analysed material was cDNA or gDNA that came from T cells, B-cell-depleted T cells, or PBMCs.

Original handling: Reference gene primer amplification gave estimated nucleated cell counts. This table comes from immunoSEQ multiplex PCR, and its TCRdb copy is limited to in-frame clones, with some not included. V and J calls and clone size are given by that table; D and trimming were obtained from the DNA. The repertoire holds about 260,000 clones, with over 80% as singletons. This rearrangement joins TRBV12-3 or TRBV12-4 to TRBJ1-2; 9 bases map to TRBD1. The source of this sequence is a woman aged 40 to 50 who had recovered from COVID-19. Specimen: peripheral blood. The chain's CDR3 is CASSSDRGFGYTF. CDR3 sequence (DNA): TGTGCCAGCAGTTCGGACAGGGGTTTCGGCTACACCTTC.